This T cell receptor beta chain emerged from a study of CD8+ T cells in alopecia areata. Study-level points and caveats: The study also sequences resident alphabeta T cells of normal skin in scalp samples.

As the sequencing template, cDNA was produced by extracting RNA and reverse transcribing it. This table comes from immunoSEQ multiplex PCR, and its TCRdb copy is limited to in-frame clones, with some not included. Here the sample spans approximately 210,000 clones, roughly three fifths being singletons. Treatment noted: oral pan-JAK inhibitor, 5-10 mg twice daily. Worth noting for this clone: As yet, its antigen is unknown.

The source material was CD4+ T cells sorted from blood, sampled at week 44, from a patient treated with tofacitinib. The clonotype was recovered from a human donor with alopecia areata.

The CDR3 coding sequence is TGCAGCGTTGCTGTAGGGACAACTGGTACTGAAGCTTTCTTT. Amino acids: CSVAVGTTGTEAFF. The chain has TRBV29-1 and TRBJ1-1, with D perhaps matching TRBD1 (6 bases). The CDR3 contains 14 residues. Trimming left V 4 bases short and J 5 bases short, with 17 bases between. The germline gives CDR1 SQVTM, CDR2 ANQGSEA.